The T cell receptor (beta chain) under discussion was sequenced for a study of T cells after somatic rescue of genetic block. Sequencing used immunoSEQ multiplex PCR; TCRdb keeps in-frame clones, though not all of them. The data contain 55,000 or so clones, approximately 96% of them singletons. Unmatched junction bases numbered 9, after V lost 6 bases and J lost 3 bases. Germline V gives CDR1 MNHEY, CDR2 SMNVEV (reference sequence). There are 16 residues in the CDR3. This clone was recorded once. This rearrangement joins TRBV27 to TRBJ2-3; 10 nucleotides match TRBD1. The receptor was isolated from a child under two years old. Sequenced sample: peripheral blood mononuclear cells (PBMCs). The CDR3 here is CASRGRTGGGTDTQYF. CDR3 nucleotide sequence: TGTGCCAGCAGGGGACGGACAGGGGGAGGAACAGATACGCAGTATTTT.